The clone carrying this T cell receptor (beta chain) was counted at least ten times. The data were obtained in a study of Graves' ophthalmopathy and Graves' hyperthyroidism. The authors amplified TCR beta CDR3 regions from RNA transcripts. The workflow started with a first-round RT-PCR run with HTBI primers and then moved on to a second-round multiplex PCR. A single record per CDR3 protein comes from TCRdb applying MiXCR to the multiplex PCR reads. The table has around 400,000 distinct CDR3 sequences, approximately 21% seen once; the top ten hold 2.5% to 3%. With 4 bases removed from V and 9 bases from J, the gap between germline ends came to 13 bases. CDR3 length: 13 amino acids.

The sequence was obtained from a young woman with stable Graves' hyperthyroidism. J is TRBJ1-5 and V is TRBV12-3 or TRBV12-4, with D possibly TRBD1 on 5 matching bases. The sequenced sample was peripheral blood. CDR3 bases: TGTGCCAGCAGTTCCAGGGATGATGGGCCCCAGCATTTT. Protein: CASSSRDDGPQHF.